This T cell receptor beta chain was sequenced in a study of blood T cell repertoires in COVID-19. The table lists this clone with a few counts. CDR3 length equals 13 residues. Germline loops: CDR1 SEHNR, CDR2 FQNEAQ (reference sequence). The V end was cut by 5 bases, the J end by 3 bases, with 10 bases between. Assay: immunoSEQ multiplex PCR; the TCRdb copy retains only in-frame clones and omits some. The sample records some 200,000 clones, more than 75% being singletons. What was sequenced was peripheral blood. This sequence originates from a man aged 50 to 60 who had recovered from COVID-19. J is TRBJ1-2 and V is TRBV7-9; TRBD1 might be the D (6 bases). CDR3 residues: CASSEQGYYGYTF. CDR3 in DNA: TGTGCCAGCAGCGAACAGGGTTACTATGGCTACACCTTC.